The clone carrying this TCR beta chain was counted ten times or more. From the 5' RACE reads, TCRdb called clonotypes with MiXCR, one entry per CDR3 protein. This sample has nearly 70,000 distinct CDR3 sequences, with approximately 7% found just once. The data derive from a study of T cells after yellow fever vaccination. Trimming shortened V by 1 base and J by 8 bases, and 24 bases separated the two germline ends. Germline V lookup: CDR1 SQVTM, CDR2 ANQGSEA. The length of the CDR3 is 17 residues. The TCR sequence derives from a man between 18 and 29 years old who received the YFV17D yellow fever vaccine. The material was CD8+ T cells sorted from PBMCs, obtained 35 to 50 days after the first yellow fever vaccination. V usage is TRBV29-1 and J usage is TRBJ2-1, with D unclear. The DNA for the CDR3 is TGCAGCGTTGAAGGTCACCGCGGTTTGTTGCCTGTCGATGAGCAGTTCTTC. Protein sequence: CSVEGHRGLLPVDEQFF.